Listed here are 20 T cell receptor beta chains from one sample, sequenced in a study of blood T cells in healthy people across ages. Primed by a sample-barcoded 5' primer and a J-beta primer mix, a second PCR proceeded for about 7 to 11 cycles. MiXCR was run by TCRdb on the 5' RACE reads, yielding one entry per CDR3 protein. The table includes a few hundred thousand distinct CDR3 sequences, roughly a quarter detected once. The data were also submitted as part of a second study, on T cells of mothers and their children.

The source material was blood. These receptors were collected from a boy aged 2 to 10 in good health.

This clonotype was seen a few times. For the CDR3, the DNA is TGTGCCAGCAGTTCGTACAGGGGTGTCACCGGGGAGCTGTTTTTT. Amino acid sequence: CASSSYRGVTGELFF. The V and J genes are TRBV27 and TRBJ2-2; 7 nucleotides align to TRBD1. The CDR3 has 15 residues. CDR1 is MNHEY and CDR2 is SMNVEV in the germline V gene (reference sequence). Losses at the gene ends were 4 bases for V and 4 bases for J; bases not matched to a gene: 6.

The rearrangement joins TRBV19 to TRBJ2-1; possible D gene TRBD2, 6 bases. The J call may be in error: the DNA end matches TRBJ2-5 better. This CDR3 contains 15 residues. From germline, CDR1 is LNHDA and CDR2 SQIVND (reference sequence). The CDR3 DNA is TGTGCCAGTAGAACCGGGAGCCTGATAGAAGAGACCCAGTACTTC. Protein: CASRTGSLIEETQYF.

The chain couples TRBV18 to TRBJ1-3; the D gene is possibly TRBD1 (5 bases). V lost 2 bases and J 0 bases, leaving 11 bases between the germline ends. This CDR3 is built from 16 residues. Germline CDR1 is KGHSH and CDR2 is LQKENI. For the CDR3, the DNA is TGTGCCAGCTCACCATCACAGACAGCCTCTGGAAACACCATATATTTT. Translated, it gives CASSPSQTASGNTIYF.

The V and J genes are TRBV7-6 and TRBJ1-3; a possible D gene is TRBD1 (5 bases). Looked up from germline, CDR1 is SGHVS and CDR2 is FNYEAQ. V was pared by 5 bases and J by 7 bases, with 12 bases between. The CDR3 totals 13 residues. CDR3 protein: CASSPPGFNTIYF. The CDR3 nucleotides are TGTGCCAGCAGCCCCCCAGGGTTTAACACCATATATTTT.

In this sample, this clonotype turned up a few times. An end of the junction differs from the germline gene, which may be a read error. CDR3 in DNA: TGTGCCACCTATTTTTCCCGCTTC. It specifies CATYFSRF. This sequence joins TRBV12-3 or TRBV12-4 and TRBJ2-1, with unresolved D. There are 8 residues in the CDR3.

This clonotype was detected a few times. The J gene is TRBJ2-6, the V gene TRBV7-2; the match to TRBD1 covers 7 bases. This CDR3 comprises 17 residues. V lost 2 bases, J lost 0 bases, and 4 bases stayed unmatched. Germline V gives CDR1 SGHTA, CDR2 FQGNSA. In DNA, the CDR3 is TGTGCCAGCAGCTTACGGGGACAGAGCTCTGGGGCCAACGTCCTGACTTTC. Translated, it gives CASSLRGQSSGANVLTF.

This clonotype was detected many times. This CDR3 reads CSVERRTSGYNEQFF. The CDR3 DNA reads TGCAGCGTTGAGAGGCGCACTAGCGGCTACAATGAGCAGTTCTTC. V is TRBV29-1 and J is TRBJ2-1; the match to TRBD2 covers 8 bases. Per the germline V gene, CDR1 is SQVTM and CDR2 is ANQGSEA. CDR3 length equals 15 residues. With V trimmed by 3 bases and J by 3 bases, 7 bases remained unmatched.

This sequence joins TRBV4-1 and TRBJ1-1; D might be TRBD1 (5 bases). Trimming cost V 7 bases and J 0 bases, with 21 bases left between them. The CDR3 consists of 17 residues. Germline lookup yields CDR1 MGHRA and CDR2 YSYEKL. This chain's CDR3 is CASKAGPGSGMNTEAFF. The DNA for the CDR3 is TGCGCCAGCAAGGCAGGGCCGGGGTCGGGCATGAACACTGAAGCTTTCTTT.

This clonotype was seen only a few times. This chain joins TRBV29-1 and TRBJ2-7; 9 bases are a match to TRBD1. This CDR3 spans 14 amino acids. CDR1 SQVTM and CDR2 ANQGSEA come from the germline V gene. With V trimmed by 6 bases and J by 0 bases, 6 bases remained unmatched. CDR3 region: CSVSDRGDSYEQYF. CDR3 bases: TGCAGCGTCTCCGACAGGGGGGACTCCTACGAGCAGTACTTC.

This chain joins TRBV10-3 and TRBJ2-3; D tentatively fits TRBD1 or TRBD2 (5 bases each). The V gene lost 3 bases and the J gene lost 4 bases, with 14 bases spanning the gap. This CDR3 has 15 residues. Germline values: CDR1 ENHRY, CDR2 SYGVKD. Here the CDR3 DNA reads TGTGCCATCAGTGATGCCCGGGGACGAGCAGATACGCAGTATTTT. Amino acids: CAISDARGRADTQYF.

This clonotype was picked up a small number of times. A junction boundary mismatches the germline segment, possibly from a read error. In nucleotides, the CDR3 is TGTGCCACCAGTGGGCTACAGGGGAACACCATATATTTT. As protein: CATSGLQGNTIYF. This chain joins TRBV10-3 and TRBJ1-3, with 7 bases that match TRBD1. CDR1 and CDR2 from the germline V gene are ENHRY and SYGVKD. The CDR3 runs 13 residues.

V is TRBV12-3 or TRBV12-4 and J is TRBJ2-5, with D unresolved. The CDR3 contains 12 residues. The V end lost 6 bases, the J end lost 5 bases, and 10 bases lay between the germline ends. CDR3 region: CASSAISETQYF. The DNA of the CDR3 is TGTGCCAGCAGCGCAATTTCGGAGACCCAGTACTTC.

This clonotype was picked up many times. The V and J genes are TRBV7-6 and TRBJ2-5, with 7 bases that match TRBD1. Germline values: CDR1 SGHVS, CDR2 FNYEAQ. CDR3 length: 15 amino acids. J was trimmed by 3 bases and V by 7 bases; bases with no gene match: 11. CDR3 amino acids: CASTERRDRKETQYF. As DNA, the CDR3 is TGTGCCAGCACCGAACGCCGGGACAGAAAAGAGACCCAGTACTTC.

This sequence joins TRBV20-1 and TRBJ2-5; TRBD2 matches at 14 bases. TRBJ2-1 matches the DNA end more closely, so the J call is doubtful. The germline V gene has CDR1 DFQATT and CDR2 SNEGSKA (reference sequence). The CDR3 consists of 18 residues. The CDR3 sequence is CSARDEGLAGALYNEQFF. The CDR3 nucleotides read TGCAGTGCTAGGGACGAGGGACTAGCGGGAGCCCTCTACAATGAGCAGTTCTTC.

This clonotype was observed a handful of times. This chain uses TRBV18 with TRBJ1-3, with a tentative D call TRBD1 (6 bases). The CDR3 spans 17 residues. V gave up 1 base and J gave up 0 bases, with 13 bases separating them. In germline, CDR1 is KGHSH, CDR2 LQKENI. CDR3 bases: TGTGCCAGCTCACCACGGGGGGGCCCGAGCTCTGGAAACACCATATATTTT. Residues: CASSPRGGPSSGNTIYF.

V is TRBV3-1 and J is TRBJ2-5; possible D gene TRBD2, 7 bases. This CDR3 comprises 17 residues. Germline V gene sequence: CDR1 LGHDT, CDR2 YNNKEL (reference sequence). V was clipped by 4 bases and J by 5 bases, with 23 bases between them. The CDR3 DNA reads TGTGCCAGCAGCCCCCTGGGGGCGGGAGCCATGAAGGAGACCCAGTACTTC. This translates into CASSPLGAGAMKETQYF.

Of note for this clonotype: One end of the junction is discordant with germline, which a read error may explain. The genes are TRBV4-1 and TRBJ1-4; 8 bases match TRBD1. CDR3 length: 15 residues. From germline, CDR1 is MGHRA and CDR2 YSYEKL. DNA of the CDR3: TGCGCCAGCAGCCTCACGGACAGGGAGGGTGAAAAGCTGTTTTTT. Encoded protein: CASSLTDREGEKLFF.

This sequence joins TRBV18 and TRBJ1-2; the match to TRBD1 covers 9 bases. Germline V gene lookup returns CDR1 KGHSH and CDR2 LQKENI. The CDR3 is 14 amino acids. Germline trimming cut 5 bases from V and 4 bases from J; bases unmatched to any gene: 5. The CDR3 region is CASSAGTGSYGYTF. The CDR3 coding sequence is TGTGCCAGCTCAGCCGGGACAGGGAGCTATGGCTACACCTTC.

V is TRBV27 and J is TRBJ1-2; possible D gene TRBD1, 6 bases. V was pared by 11 bases and J by 8 bases, with 21 bases between. CDR1 and CDR2 from the germline V gene are MNHEY and SMNVEV (reference sequence). The CDR3 covers 13 residues. CDR3 loop: CAPPGAGFSGYTF. The CDR3 bases are TGTGCCCCCCCAGGGGCGGGATTCAGCGGCTACACCTTC.

J is TRBJ2-5 and V is TRBV20-1, with TRBD2 identical over 11 bases. Germline-derived CDR1 and CDR2 are DFQATT and SNEGSKA (reference sequence). The CDR3 contains 17 residues. The V gene end was trimmed by 3 bases and the J gene end by 2 bases; junction bases not matched to a gene: 11. CDR3 coding DNA: TGCAGTGCTAGCATCCTAGCGGGGGGTCAATATCAAGAGACCCAGTACTTC. Residues: CSASILAGGQYQETQYF.